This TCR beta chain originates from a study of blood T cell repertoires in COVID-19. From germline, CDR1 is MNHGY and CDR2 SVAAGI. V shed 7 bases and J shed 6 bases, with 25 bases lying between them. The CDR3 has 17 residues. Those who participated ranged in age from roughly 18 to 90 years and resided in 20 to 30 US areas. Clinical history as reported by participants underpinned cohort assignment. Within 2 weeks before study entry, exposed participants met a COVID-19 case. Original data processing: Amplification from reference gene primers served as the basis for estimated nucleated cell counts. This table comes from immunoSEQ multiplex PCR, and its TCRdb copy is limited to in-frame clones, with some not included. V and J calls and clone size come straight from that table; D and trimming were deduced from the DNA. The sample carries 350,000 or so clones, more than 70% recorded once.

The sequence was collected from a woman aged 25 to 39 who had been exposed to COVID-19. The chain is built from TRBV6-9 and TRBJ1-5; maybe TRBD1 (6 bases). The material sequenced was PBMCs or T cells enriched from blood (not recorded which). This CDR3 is CASIRARPLGAGQPQHF. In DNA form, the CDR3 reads TGTGCCAGCATTAGGGCCCGGCCGCTGGGGGCGGGTCAGCCCCAGCATTTT.